The rows below give T cell receptor beta chains drawn from one sample of a study of T cell repertoires in cytomegalovirus infection. No antigen has been identified for these receptors. TCRdb fed the reads into MiXCR, producing one record per CDR3 protein. The data contain approximately 300,000 distinct CDR3 sequences, more than 20% of them singletons. Sequenced here: cultured PBMCs, sampled from culture after CMV antigen stimulation. The origin of the receptors is a human donor in good health (CMV status not recorded). Some clones in this sample may be carry-over from other donors' samples. The CDR3 runs from the conserved cysteine through the conserved F or W. Fields, in order: CDR3 length, J gene, D gene, V gene, clone size, CDR3 DNA, CDR3 protein. A D gene is named only where the DNA matches it firmly. Rows give clone size only sometimes, using once, few, many, or a class for an expanded clone.

length: 14; J: TRBJ2-4; D: TRBD2; V: TRBV6-1; size: .; DNA: TGTGCCAGCAGCCGCAGACTAGCGGGCAGCATTCAGTACTTC; CDR3: CASSRRLAGSIQYF
length: 15; J: TRBJ2-1; D: .; V: TRBV12-3/TRBV12-4; size: .; DNA: TGTGCCAGCACCCTCTACAGGAACTCCTACAATGAGCAGTTCTTC; CDR3: CASTLYRNSYNEQFF
length: 16; J: TRBJ2-5; D: .; V: TRBV6-2/TRBV6-3; size: few; DNA: TGTGCCAGCAGGCCATTTCGACGAGGGTTGTTGGAGACCCAGTACTTC; CDR3: CASRPFRRGLLETQYF
length: 15; J: TRBJ1-4; D: .; V: TRBV6-5; size: .; DNA: TGTGCCAGCAGTTACTCCCGGGGGCCGGATAAAAAACTGTTTTTT; CDR3: CASSYSRGPDKKLFF
length: 18; J: TRBJ2-6; D: TRBD1; V: TRBV19; size: many; DNA: TGTGCCAGTAGTTTGGACAGGGGGTGGCTCTCTGGGGCCAACGTCCTGACTTTC; CDR3: CASSLDRGWLSGANVLTF
length: 15; J: TRBJ2-1; D: .; V: TRBV19; size: .; DNA: TGTGCCAGTAGTCTCGGGACCCTAAGCTACAATGAGCAGTTCTTC; CDR3: CASSLGTLSYNEQFF
length: 15; J: TRBJ2-7; D: .; V: TRBV28; size: .; DNA: TGTGCCAGCAGTCCATCCACCGGACCCTCCTACGAGCAGTACTTC; CDR3: CASSPSTGPSYEQYF
length: 15; J: TRBJ2-3; D: TRBD2; V: TRBV12-3/TRBV12-4; size: many; DNA: TGTGCCAGCAGCTTAGGCGGGAGGCTCACAGATACGCAGTATTTT; CDR3: CASSLGGRLTDTQYF
length: 16; J: TRBJ2-4; D: .; V: TRBV7-2; size: many; DNA: TGTGCCAGCAGCTCGGGCCCACAGGGATGGGGAAACATTCAGTACTTC; CDR3: CASSSGPQGWGNIQYF
length: 16; J: TRBJ2-5; D: TRBD1; V: TRBV12-3/TRBV12-4; size: .; DNA: TGTGCCAGCAGCCAACTGAGTGGGACAGGCCAAGAGACCCAGTACTTC; CDR3: CASSQLSGTGQETQYF
length: 13; J: TRBJ2-5; D: .; V: TRBV10-3; size: few; DNA: TGTGCCATCAAGGCGGCAAGCCAAGAGACCCAGTACTTC; CDR3: CAIKAASQETQYF
length: 16; J: TRBJ1-2; D: .; V: TRBV19; size: few; DNA: TGTGCCAGTAGTCCCTCTCGATTACTTCTAGGGGATGGCTACACCTTC; CDR3: CASSPSRLLLGDGYTF
length: 12; J: TRBJ1-2; D: .; V: TRBV28; size: few; DNA: TGTGCCAGCACGAACGGACCTATCGGCTACACCTTC; CDR3: CASTNGPIGYTF
length: 14; J: TRBJ2-7; D: TRBD1; V: TRBV7-2; size: many; DNA: TGTGCCAGCAGCCCAAGACAGGGGGCCTACGAGCAGTACTTC; CDR3: CASSPRQGAYEQYF
length: 14; J: TRBJ1-1; D: .; V: TRBV7-2; size: many; DNA: TGTGCCAGCAGCCGGGCGGCTGGGAACACTGAAGCTTTCTTT; CDR3: CASSRAAGNTEAFF
length: 13; J: TRBJ2-7; D: .; V: TRBV20-1; size: .; DNA: TGCAGTGCTCCACTTCCAGGGGTGTACGAGCAGTACTTC; CDR3: CSAPLPGVYEQYF
length: 12; J: TRBJ2-1; D: TRBD2; V: TRBV12-3/TRBV12-4; size: few; DNA: TGTGCCAGCAGTTGGACTAGCAATGAGCAGTTCTTC; CDR3: CASSWTSNEQFF
length: 14; J: TRBJ2-1; D: .; V: TRBV7-4; size: .; DNA: TGTGCCAGCAGCTTACTGGGCCGGGGTAAAGAGCAGTTCTTC; CDR3: CASSLLGRGKEQFF
length: 16; J: TRBJ2-2; D: TRBD1; V: TRBV20-1; size: .; DNA: TGCAGTGCTAGACCGCTGACAGGGTTCCACACCGGGGAGCTGTTTTTT; CDR3: CSARPLTGFHTGELFF
length: 11; J: TRBJ1-2; D: .; V: TRBV7-4; size: .; DNA: TGTGCCAGCAGCTTAGAGGAGGGCTACACCTTC; CDR3: CASSLEEGYTF
length: 16; J: TRBJ1-5; D: .; V: TRBV7-2; size: .; DNA: TGTGCCAGCAGCTTAAGGGCAGGGGAAGGCAATCAGCCCCAGCATTTT; CDR3: CASSLRAGEGNQPQHF
length: 14; J: TRBJ2-2; D: TRBD2; V: TRBV25-1; size: .; DNA: TGTGCCAGCAGTGCCAGCGGGGCCACCGGGGAGCTGTTTTTT; CDR3: CASSASGATGELFF
length: 14; J: TRBJ2-7; D: .; V: TRBV27; size: .; DNA: TGTGCCAGCAGGGCGCGGCGGGATCCCTACGAGCAGTACTTC; CDR3: CASRARRDPYEQYF
length: 10; J: TRBJ1-2; D: .; V: TRBV20-1; size: few; DNA: TGCGGATCCTGGGGGGATGGCTACACCTTC; CDR3: CGSWGDGYTF
length: 15; J: TRBJ2-1; D: .; V: TRBV20-1; size: .; DNA: TGCAGTGCCGGCCGACCCGGGACTTCCTACAATGAGCAGTTCTTC; CDR3: CSAGRPGTSYNEQFF
length: 15; J: TRBJ2-1; D: TRBD2; V: TRBV5-1; size: .; DNA: TGCGCCAGCACCCCCGGGACTAGTCCCTACAATGAGCAGTTCTTC; CDR3: CASTPGTSPYNEQFF
length: 15; J: TRBJ1-1; D: TRBD1; V: TRBV7-2; size: many; DNA: TGTGCCAGCAGCTTAGCTACAGGGGCCGGCACTGAAGCTTTCTTT; CDR3: CASSLATGAGTEAFF
length: 14; J: TRBJ1-1; D: .; V: TRBV7-2; size: medium-sized; DNA: TGTGCCAGCAGCTTAGTCGACAGGAACACTGAAGCTTTCTTT; CDR3: CASSLVDRNTEAFF
length: 16; J: TRBJ2-7; D: .; V: TRBV6-8; size: .; DNA: TGTGCCAGCAGTTACGGGAGGAGCACAGGGATTCACGAGCAGTACTTC; CDR3: CASSYGRSTGIHEQYF
length: 13; J: TRBJ1-2; D: TRBD1; V: TRBV19; size: .; DNA: TGTGCCAGTAGTCCCAGACAGGGGGTTGGCTACACCTTC; CDR3: CASSPRQGVGYTF
length: 17; J: TRBJ2-4; D: TRBD2; V: TRBV12-3/TRBV12-4; size: .; DNA: TGTGCCAGCAGTTCCATGACTAGCGGGATAGCCAAAAACATTCAGTACTTC; CDR3: CASSSMTSGIAKNIQYF
length: 14; J: TRBJ2-7; D: TRBD1; V: TRBV19; size: .; DNA: TGTGCCAGTAGAGGGACAGGGGGCTCCTACGAGCAGTACTTC; CDR3: CASRGTGGSYEQYF
length: 14; J: TRBJ1-4; D: .; V: TRBV2; size: .; DNA: TGTGCCAGCAGTGAGAGGGGTCGAAATGAAAAACTGTTTTTT; CDR3: CASSERGRNEKLFF
length: 18; J: TRBJ2-5; D: TRBD2; V: TRBV7-2; size: many; DNA: TGTGCCAGCAGCCAACACGGGTCCCGGACTAGCGGCGAAGAGACCCAGTACTTC; CDR3: CASSQHGSRTSGEETQYF
length: 13; J: TRBJ1-2; D: .; V: TRBV7-2; size: .; DNA: TGTGCCAGCAGCTTTGAAGGATATGATGGCTACACCTTC; CDR3: CASSFEGYDGYTF
length: 14; J: TRBJ2-1; D: TRBD1; V: TRBV10-3; size: .; DNA: TGTGCCATCAGTGGACCGACAGGGGACAATGAGCAGTTCTTC; CDR3: CAISGPTGDNEQFF
length: 15; J: TRBJ1-6; D: TRBD1; V: TRBV7-6; size: .; DNA: TGTGCCAGCAGCTTACCGGGACAGGGGGATTCACCCCTCCACTTT; CDR3: CASSLPGQGDSPLHF
length: 13; J: TRBJ1-1; D: .; V: TRBV4-1; size: few; DNA: TGCGCCAGCAGCCAACAGGGAATCGCTGAAGCTTTCTTT; CDR3: CASSQQGIAEAFF
length: 15; J: TRBJ1-2; D: .; V: TRBV24-1; size: .; DNA: TGTGCCACCAGTGATTTTCCGCGGTCGAACTATGGCTACACCTTC; CDR3: CATSDFPRSNYGYTF
length: 14; J: TRBJ2-3; D: .; V: TRBV23-1; size: .; DNA: TGCGCCAGCAGTCGAAACCCAAGCACAGATACGCAGTATTTT; CDR3: CASSRNPSTDTQYF
length: 14; J: TRBJ2-7; D: TRBD2; V: TRBV7-8; size: few; DNA: TGTGCCAGCAGCTCTAGCGGTATCTCCTACGAGCAGTACTTC; CDR3: CASSSSGISYEQYF
length: 14; J: TRBJ2-5; D: TRBD1; V: TRBV29-1; size: .; DNA: TGCAGCGGCGGACAGGGCCCACCTCCAGAGACCCAGTACTTC; CDR3: CSGGQGPPPETQYF
length: 13; J: TRBJ2-3; D: .; V: TRBV18; size: .; DNA: TGTGCCAGCTCACCAAAGGGCCGGAGTACGCAGTATTTT; CDR3: CASSPKGRSTQYF
length: 15; J: TRBJ2-7; D: TRBD2; V: TRBV11-2; size: .; DNA: TGTGCCAGCAGCTTAAGTCTAGCGGGAGCCTACGAGCAGTACTTC; CDR3: CASSLSLAGAYEQYF
length: 16; J: TRBJ2-3; D: .; V: TRBV7-8; size: .; DNA: TGTGCCAGCAGCTTAGCCCTGACAGATTTCACAGATACGCAGTATTTT; CDR3: CASSLALTDFTDTQYF
length: 20; J: TRBJ2-2; D: TRBD2; V: TRBV7-9; size: many; DNA: TGTGCCAGCAGCCATAGCCCTGGACTAGCGGGAGGGCGCAACACCGGGGAGCTGTTTTTT; CDR3: CASSHSPGLAGGRNTGELFF
length: 13; J: TRBJ2-5; D: .; V: TRBV29-1; size: .; DNA: TGCAGCACATTAGGCACAGGGCAGAAGACCCAGTACTTC; CDR3: CSTLGTGQKTQYF